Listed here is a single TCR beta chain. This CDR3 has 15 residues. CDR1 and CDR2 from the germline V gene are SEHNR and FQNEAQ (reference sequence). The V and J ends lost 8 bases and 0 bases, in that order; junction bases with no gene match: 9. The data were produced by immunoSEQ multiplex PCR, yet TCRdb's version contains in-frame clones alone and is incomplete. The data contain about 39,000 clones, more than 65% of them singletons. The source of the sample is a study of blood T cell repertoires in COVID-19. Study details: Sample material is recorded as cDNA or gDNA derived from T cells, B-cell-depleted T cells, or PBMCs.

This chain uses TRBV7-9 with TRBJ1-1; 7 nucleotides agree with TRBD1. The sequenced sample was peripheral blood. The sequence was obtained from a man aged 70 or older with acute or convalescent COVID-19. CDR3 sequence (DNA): TGTGCCAGCGCTAGGACAGGCGCTATGAACACTGAAGCTTTCTTT. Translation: CASARTGAMNTEAFF.